One T cell receptor (beta chain) is described in this entry. What it binds is unknown. The source of the sample is a study of stem cell transplantation in POMP-related autoinflammatory disease. Study summary: Hypothesis: faulty thymoproteasomes impair CD8+ T-cell selection, skewing TRB repertoires. Findings of the study overall: Unique TRB V-J gene pairings were limited in number in patients with PRAID.

Profiled with immunoSEQ multiplex PCR; TCRdb holds only in-frame clones, not every one. The sample holds approximately 30,000 clones, roughly 88% seen once. Sample: CD4+ T cells from PBMCs, taken before stem cell transplantation. The source of this sequence is a human donor with POMP-related autoinflammation and immune dysregulation (PRAID).

The CDR3: CASSASGGYTGELFF. CDR3 DNA sequence: TGTGCCAGCAGCGCCAGCGGGGGGTACACCGGGGAGCTGTTTTTT. This chain uses TRBV2 with TRBJ2-2, with 9 bases fitting TRBD2. Germline V gene data show CDR1 as SNHLY and CDR2 as FYNNEI. This CDR3 is built from 15 residues. Trimming cost V 6 bases and J 3 bases; bases outside gene matches: 5.